In this sample, the clone carrying this T cell receptor (beta chain) turned up a few times. The entry originates in a study of T-cell memory formation after mild COVID-19. Study details: Largely donor-specific sequence clusters came from a couple of donors.

The 5'RACE method, run with constant-segment primers, produced TCR alpha and TCR beta cDNA libraries (carrying sample barcodes and UMIs). TCRdb analysed the 5' RACE reads with MiXCR anew, one entry per CDR3 protein. The sample has around 260,000 distinct CDR3 sequences; roughly 15% are singletons. Deletions cut 4 bases from V and 2 bases from J, with 6 bases between. Germline V CDR1 and CDR2: LGHDT, YNNKEL (reference sequence). The CDR3 sequence is 12 residues long. J is TRBJ2-7 and V is TRBV3-1, with D hard to call. The sequenced material came from PBMCs or a T cell subset sorted from them (not recorded which). This clonotype originated in a man between 18 and 35 years old who had mild COVID-19 (a few samples of this study predate the infection). Cell type and time point are not known. For the CDR3, the DNA is TGTGCCAGCAGCCGTGGGGCCTACGAGCAGTACTTC. Protein: CASSRGAYEQYF.